This is a list of T cell receptor beta chains from one sample in a study of CD8+ T cells in alopecia areata. Method: immunoSEQ multiplex PCR; TCRdb's copy keeps in-frame clones and lacks some. The top ten hold about 4.2% of the sample, which has 200,000 to 250,000 clones, around 65% seen once. The specimen comprised CD4+ T cells sorted from blood, sampled at week 4, from a patient treated with tofacitinib. The receptors were sampled from a human donor with alopecia areata. CDR3s include the opening cysteine and the closing phenylalanine or tryptophan. D genes are given only for firm matches. Clone size is shown for a subset of rows, as once, few, many or a class of expanded clone.

NA,NA,TRBV15,TRBJ2-2,CATSRDRVGGELFF,TGTGCCACCAGCAGAGACAGGGTCGGCGGGGAGCTGTTTTTT
NA,NA,TRBV7-8,TRBJ1-1,CASSLGETEAFF,TGTGCCAGCAGCTTGGGGGAGACTGAAGCTTTCTTT
NA,TRBD1,TRBV2,TRBJ1-2,CAHDRDRGANYGYTF,TGTGCCCACGACCGGGACAGGGGGGCTAACTATGGCTACACCTTC
NA,NA,TRBV30,TRBJ2-3,CAWSWKGADTQYF,TGTGCCTGGAGTTGGAAGGGAGCAGATACGCAGTATTTT
NA,TRBD1,TRBV11-2,TRBJ1-2,CASRGTGGGYTF,TGTGCCAGCAGGGGTACAGGGGGCGGCTACACCTTC
NA,NA,TRBV15,TRBJ1-6,CATSRVGHNSPLHF,TGTGCCACCAGCAGAGTTGGGCATAATTCACCCCTCCACTTT
few,NA,TRBV25-1,TRBJ1-2,CASSGAGSNYGYTF,TGTGCCAGCAGTGGGGCCGGGAGCAACTATGGCTACACCTTC
NA,NA,TRBV29-1,TRBJ1-5,CTRGQPQHF,TGCACCCGGGGACAGCCCCAGCATTTT
NA,NA,TRBV5-4,TRBJ2-5,CASSLEGGRGEQYF,TGTGCCAGCAGCTTGGAGGGCGGGCGCGGAGAGCAGTACTTC
NA,TRBD1,TRBV5-6,TRBJ2-3,CASRRTGGGTQYF,TGTGCCAGCAGGAGGACAGGCGGTGGTACGCAGTATTTT
few,NA,TRBV10-3,TRBJ2-1,CATVAVGTPAEQFF,TGTGCCACCGTAGCGGTGGGGACGCCTGCGGAGCAGTTCTTC
few,NA,TRBV25-1,TRBJ2-7,CASSDGETAGEQYF,TGTGCCAGCAGTGATGGGGAAACAGCGGGCGAGCAGTACTTC
NA,NA,TRBV20-1,TRBJ1-1,CSARVWGEAFF,TGCAGTGCTAGAGTATGGGGGGAAGCTTTCTTT
few,NA,TRBV10-3,TRBJ1-1,CAIRRTDSNTEAFF,TGTGCCATCAGGCGGACAGACTCGAACACTGAAGCTTTCTTT
NA,NA,TRBV5-6,TRBJ2-5,CASSPLGGAWETQYF,TGTGCCAGCAGCCCGCTGGGAGGCGCCTGGGAGACCCAGTACTTC
NA,NA,TRBV30,TRBJ1-1,CAWSVRGFMGTEAFF,TGTGCCTGGAGTGTACGCGGGTTTATGGGCACTGAAGCTTTCTTT
few,NA,TRBV29-1,TRBJ2-2,CSVGISGNTGELFF,TGCAGCGTTGGGATTAGCGGGAACACCGGGGAGCTGTTTTTT
NA,TRBD1,TRBV25-1,TRBJ2-1,CASSNSGGSYNEQFF,TGTGCCAGCAGTAACTCAGGGGGCTCCTACAATGAGCAGTTCTTC
NA,NA,TRBV7-9,TRBJ1-2,CASSWGSNYGYTF,TGTGCCAGCAGCTGGGGGTCTAACTATGGCTACACCTTC
once,NA,TRBV6-5,TRBJ1-2,CASSPGYGYTF,TGTGCCAGCAGTCCGGGGTATGGCTACACCTTC
NA,NA,TRBV5-8,TRBJ2-1,CASSLWSRLNEQFF,TGTGCCAGCAGCCTGTGGTCCAGGCTCAATGAGCAGTTCTTC
NA,NA,TRBV2,TRBJ2-1,CASRDRAPGYNEQFF,TGTGCCAGCAGGGATCGGGCGCCGGGGTACAATGAGCAGTTCTTC
once,NA,TRBV5-1,TRBJ1-4,CASSSSLPQGEKLFF,TGCGCCAGCAGCTCCAGCCTCCCGCAAGGTGAAAAACTGTTTTTT
NA,TRBD2,TRBV7-2,TRBJ2-6,CASISTGGVLSGANVLTF,TGTGCCAGCATTTCCACCGGGGGGGTCCTCTCTGGGGCCAACGTCCTGACTTTC
NA,TRBD1,TRBV11-2,TRBJ1-6,CASSRGDSGSPLHF,TGTGCCAGCAGCCGGGGGGACAGTGGGTCACCCCTCCACTTT
once,NA,TRBV7-2,TRBJ2-5,CASSPLRGPSETQYF,TGTGCCAGCAGCCCCCTCAGGGGCCCTTCGGAGACCCAGTACTTC
NA,NA,TRBV7-2,TRBJ2-1,CASSLAVYEQFF,TGTGCCAGCAGCTTAGCAGTGTATGAGCAGTTCTTC
NA,NA,TRBV10-3,TRBJ2-5,CAISESISETQYF,TGTGCCATCAGTGAGTCGATAAGTGAGACCCAGTACTTC
NA,TRBD1,TRBV19,TRBJ2-7,CASSLLLSDRRSYEQYF,TGTGCCAGTAGTCTCCTACTCTCGGACAGGCGTTCCTACGAGCAGTACTTC
once,NA,TRBV11-1,TRBJ2-7,CAHGQTLLSEQYF,TGTGCCCATGGACAGACCCTCTTATCCGAGCAGTACTTC
once,NA,TRBV7-9,TRBJ1-4,CASSLSLEVNEKLFF,TGTGCCAGCAGCTTAAGTTTAGAGGTTAATGAAAAACTGTTTTTT
NA,NA,TRBV7-2,TRBJ2-7,CASSLASGESYEQYF,TGTGCCAGCAGCTTAGCGTCGGGGGAGAGCTACGAGCAGTACTTC
NA,NA,TRBV2,TRBJ2-7,CASSEGNSYEQYF,TGTGCCAGCAGTGAAGGTAACTCCTACGAGCAGTACTTC
NA,NA,TRBV4-3,TRBJ2-7,CASSQALAESRSEQYF,TGCGCCAGCAGCCAAGCCCTGGCAGAGTCCCGATCTGAGCAGTACTTC
many,NA,TRBV10-3,TRBJ2-7,CAVLARGAYEQYF,TGTGCCGTCTTGGCCAGGGGGGCCTACGAGCAGTACTTC
few,NA,TRBV7-2,TRBJ2-1,CASSLTRSYEQFF,TGTGCCAGCAGCCTAACTAGAAGCTATGAGCAGTTCTTC
NA,NA,TRBV21-1,TRBJ1-2,CASSKGLSGALHVIYGYTF,TGTGCCAGCAGCAAGGGCCTATCGGGGGCGCTTCATGTGATCTATGGCTACACCTTC
NA,TRBD1,TRBV29-1,TRBJ2-7,CSVDGTGGDEQYF,TGCAGCGTTGACGGGACAGGGGGGGACGAGCAGTACTTC
once,NA,TRBV27,TRBJ1-5,CASSYGGNSNQPQHF,TGTGCCAGCAGTTACGGGGGGAATAGCAATCAGCCCCAGCATTTT
once,TRBD1,TRBV11-2,TRBJ2-7,CASSLNRGQEQYF,TGTGCCAGCAGCTTAAACAGGGGGCAAGAGCAGTACTTC
many,TRBD2,TRBV7-3,TRBJ2-1,CASSLSGGPGNEQFF,TGTGCCAGCAGCTTAAGCGGGGGGCCCGGGAATGAGCAGTTCTTC
few,NA,TRBV6-5,TRBJ2-3,CASSRAWKSEQYF,TGTGCCAGCAGTCGCGCTTGGAAGTCGGAGCAGTATTTT
NA,TRBD1,TRBV18,TRBJ1-5,CASSPSAGGVSNQPQHF,TGTGCCAGCTCACCTTCAGCAGGGGGCGTGAGCAATCAGCCCCAGCATTTT
few,NA,TRBV18,TRBJ2-5,CASSPQETQYF,TGTGCCAGCTCACCTCAAGAGACCCAGTACTTC
NA,NA,TRBV2,TRBJ2-5,CASSALLVEETQYF,TGTGCCAGCAGTGCGTTACTAGTGGAAGAGACCCAGTACTTC
NA,NA,TRBV7-2,TRBJ1-3,CASSLVRQPGNTIYF,TGTGCCAGCAGCTTAGTGAGGCAGCCAGGAAACACCATATATTTT
NA,NA,TRBV5-4,TRBJ1-1,CASSLYVLGGTEAFF,TGTGCCAGCAGCTTGTATGTCTTGGGAGGGACTGAAGCTTTCTTT
NA,NA,TRBV5-1,TRBJ2-1,CASSRGPGNLYEQFF,TGCGCCAGCAGCCGCGGGCCGGGGAACCTGTATGAGCAGTTCTTC
NA,TRBD2,TRBV29-1,TRBJ2-5,CSVEASGGETQYF,TGCAGCGTTGAGGCTAGCGGGGGTGAGACCCAGTACTTC
NA,TRBD2,TRBV29-1,TRBJ2-5,CSASGGALGSFRYF,TGCAGCGCTAGCGGGGGGGCATTGGGATCGTTCCGGTACTTC
NA,NA,TRBV2,TRBJ2-1,CASRRDWGGGDEQFF,TGTGCCAGCAGAAGGGACTGGGGCGGAGGGGATGAGCAGTTCTTC